The clone carrying this T cell receptor beta chain appeared once. Germline V gene sequence: CDR1 MNHNS, CDR2 SASEGT. This CDR3 is 13 amino acids long. The V and J ends lost 5 bases and 9 bases respectively, with 14 bases between them. Libraries were prepared by immunoSEQ multiplex PCR; TCRdb keeps only in-frame clonotypes and omits some of them. The sample has 540,000 or so clones, 78% seen once. The source of the sample is a study of shared T cell receptors in the human thymus. The same data also contributed to another study, on human thymus T cells. That study reports: Donation came from healthy Finnish infants having corrective surgery for congenital heart defects. Related research has reported that thymic repertoires overlap highly among unrelated individuals.

Sequencing used thymocytes. The gene calls are TRBV6-1 and TRBJ1-5; D unresolved. This sequence originates from a boy under three years old with a congenital heart defect. CDR3 sequence: CASSRKRKRPQHF. The DNA for the CDR3 is TGTGCCAGCAGTCGAAAGCGAAAAAGGCCCCAGCATTTT.